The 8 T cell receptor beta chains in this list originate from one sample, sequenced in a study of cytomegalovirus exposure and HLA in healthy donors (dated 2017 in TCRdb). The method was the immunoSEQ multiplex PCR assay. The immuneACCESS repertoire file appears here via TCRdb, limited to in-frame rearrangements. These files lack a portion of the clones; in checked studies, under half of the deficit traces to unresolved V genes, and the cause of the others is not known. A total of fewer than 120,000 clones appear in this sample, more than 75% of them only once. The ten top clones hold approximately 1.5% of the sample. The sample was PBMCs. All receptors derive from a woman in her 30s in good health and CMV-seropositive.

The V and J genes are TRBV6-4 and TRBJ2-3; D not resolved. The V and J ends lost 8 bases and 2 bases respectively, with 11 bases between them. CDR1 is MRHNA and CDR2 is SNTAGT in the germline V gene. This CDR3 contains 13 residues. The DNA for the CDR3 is TGTGCCAGCGCCCTAGATTTCACAGATACGCAGTATTTT. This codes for CASALDFTDTQYF.

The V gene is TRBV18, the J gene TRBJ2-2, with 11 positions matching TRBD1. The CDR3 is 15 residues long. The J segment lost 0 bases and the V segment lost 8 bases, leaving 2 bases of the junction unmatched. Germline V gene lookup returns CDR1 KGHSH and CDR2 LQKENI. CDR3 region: CASKGQGANTGELFF. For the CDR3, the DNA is TGTGCCAGCAAGGGACAGGGGGCGAACACCGGGGAGCTGTTTTTT.

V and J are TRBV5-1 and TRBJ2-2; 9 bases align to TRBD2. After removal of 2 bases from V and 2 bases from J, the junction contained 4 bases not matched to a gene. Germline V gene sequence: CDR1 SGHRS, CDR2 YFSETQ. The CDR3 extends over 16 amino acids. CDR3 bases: TGCGCCAGCAGCTTCAGGCTAGCGGGAAACACCGGGGAGCTGTTTTTT. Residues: CASSFRLAGNTGELFF.

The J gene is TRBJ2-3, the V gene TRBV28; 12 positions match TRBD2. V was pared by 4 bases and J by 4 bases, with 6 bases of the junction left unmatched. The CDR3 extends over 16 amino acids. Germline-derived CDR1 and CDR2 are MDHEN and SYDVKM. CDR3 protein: CASSSIGTSGPDTQYF. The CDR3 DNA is TGTGCCAGCAGTTCCATAGGGACTAGCGGGCCAGATACGCAGTATTTT.

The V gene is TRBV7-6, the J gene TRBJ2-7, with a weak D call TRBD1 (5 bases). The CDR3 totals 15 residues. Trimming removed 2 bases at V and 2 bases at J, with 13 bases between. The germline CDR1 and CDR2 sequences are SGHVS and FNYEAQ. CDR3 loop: CASSLRSGSTYEQYF. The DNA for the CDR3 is TGTGCCAGCAGCTTAAGATCAGGGTCAACCTACGAGCAGTACTTC.

The CDR3 DNA is TGTGCCACCAGCTTAGGGGCCCACGAGCAGTACTTC. The encoded protein is CATSLGAHEQYF. The V and J genes are TRBV15 and TRBJ2-7, with D perhaps TRBD1 (5 bases). The CDR3 has 12 amino acids. V dropped 5 bases and J dropped 5 bases, with 10 bases sitting between them. CDR1 is LNHNV, CDR2 YYDKDF, per germline (reference sequence).

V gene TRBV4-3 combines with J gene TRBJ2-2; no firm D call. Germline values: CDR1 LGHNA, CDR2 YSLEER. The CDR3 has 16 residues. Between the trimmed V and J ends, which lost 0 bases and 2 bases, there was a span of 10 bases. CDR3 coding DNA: TGCGCCAGCAGCCAAGATTTACAACGCAACACCGGGGAGCTGTTTTTT. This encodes CASSQDLQRNTGELFF.

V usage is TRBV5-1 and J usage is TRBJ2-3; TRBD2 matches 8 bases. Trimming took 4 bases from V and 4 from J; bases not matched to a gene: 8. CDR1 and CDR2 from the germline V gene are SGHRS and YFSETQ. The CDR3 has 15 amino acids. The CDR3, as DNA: TGCGCCAGCAGCACGGGACTAGTGGGTCCAGATACGCAGTATTTT. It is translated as CASSTGLVGPDTQYF. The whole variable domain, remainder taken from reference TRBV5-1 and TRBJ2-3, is KAGVTQTPRYLIKTRGQQVTLSCSPISGHRSVSWYQQTPGQGLQFLFEYFSETQRNKGNFPGRFSGRQFSNSRSEMNVSTLELGDSALYLCASSTGLVGPDTQYFGPGTRLTVL.